The rows below give T cell receptor beta chains drawn from one sample of a study of blood T cell repertoires in COVID-19. Here immunoSEQ multiplex PCR was the method, and the copy in TCRdb shows in-frame clones only, minus some. This sample has 250,000 to 350,000 clones, with 85% to 90% found just once. The source material was peripheral blood. All receptors derive from a woman in her 30s with COVID-19, enrolled during active disease. The CDR3 runs from the conserved cysteine through the conserved F or W. Each record gives: J gene, V gene, clone size, CDR3 length, D gene, CDR3 DNA, CDR3 protein. The D gene is left open where the match is weak. Part of the rows lack a size; the others show once, few, many or a class for expanded clones.

TRBJ2-2 | TRBV25-1 | once | 16 | TRBD2 | TGTGCCAGCAGTGAATTGGGGACTAGCGGGGCCGGGGAGCTGTTTTTT | CASSELGTSGAGELFF
TRBJ2-5 | TRBV30 | . | 10 | . | TGTGCCTGGGGTTTGGGCACCCAGTACTTC | CAWGLGTQYF
TRBJ1-4 | TRBV27 | . | 15 | TRBD1 | TGTGCCAGCAGTCCCGGACAGGGGGTTAATGAAAAACTGTTTTTT | CASSPGQGVNEKLFF
TRBJ2-1 | TRBV6-5 | . | 15 | TRBD2 | TGTGCCAGCAGCTTCGGACTAGCGGGAAACGATGAGCAGTTCTTC | CASSFGLAGNDEQFF
TRBJ2-1 | TRBV6-6 | once | 15 | TRBD2 | TGTGCCAGCAGTTACTGGGCTAGCGGGAGTAATGAGCAGTTCTTC | CASSYWASGSNEQFF
TRBJ1-3 | TRBV3-1/TRBV3-2 | few | 15 | TRBD1 | TGTGCCAGCAGCCAAGGGGGACAGGCACTAAACACCATATATTTT | CASSQGGQALNTIYF
TRBJ2-1 | TRBV7-2 | . | 15 | . | TGTGCCAGCAGCTCATTAGCACTTCCCTACAATGAGCAGTTCTTC | CASSSLALPYNEQFF
TRBJ2-5 | TRBV6-5 | . | 16 | TRBD1 | TGTGCCAGCAGTTCCCTGACAGGGACCTTCGTAGAGACCCAGTACTTC | CASSSLTGTFVETQYF
TRBJ2-1 | TRBV11-3 | . | 14 | . | TGTGCCAGCAGCTTAGGTAGCTCCTACAATGAGCAGTTCTTC | CASSLGSSYNEQFF
TRBJ1-3 | TRBV19 | . | 13 | . | TGTGCCAGTCGACAGTTCTCTGGAAACACCATATATTTT | CASRQFSGNTIYF
TRBJ2-2 | TRBV5-1 | . | 14 | . | TGCGCCAGCAGCCTCCGGGTTAACACCGGGGAGCTGTTTTTT | CASSLRVNTGELFF
TRBJ1-4 | TRBV4-1 | . | 15 | . | TGCGCCAGCAGCCAAGATGCAGGTTATGGGGAAAAACTGTTTTTT | CASSQDAGYGEKLFF
TRBJ1-1 | TRBV5-1 | . | 14 | . | TGCGCCAGCAGCTTGGCGGGGAACACCCCTGAAGCTTTCTTT | CASSLAGNTPEAFF
TRBJ2-3 | TRBV30 | . | 15 | TRBD2 | TGTGCCTGGAGGCCACTAGCGGGAGTTGGAGATACGCAGTATTTT | CAWRPLAGVGDTQYF
TRBJ2-3 | TRBV28 | . | 17 | TRBD1 | TGTGCCAGCAGTCCACTAACGACAGGGGCCAGCACAGATACGCAGTATTTT | CASSPLTTGASTDTQYF
TRBJ1-1 | TRBV9 | . | 16 | . | TGTGCCAGCAGCGTAGGTCCGGCAGGGGAATTCACTGAAGCTTTCTTT | CASSVGPAGEFTEAFF
TRBJ2-1 | TRBV6-1 | . | 12 | . | TGTGCCAGCAGTGAAATAGTCGATGAGCAGTTCTTC | CASSEIVDEQFF
TRBJ2-7 | TRBV5-4 | . | 14 | . | TGTGCCAGCAGCTTGAGGGGGACCTTCTACGAGCAGTACTTC | CASSLRGTFYEQYF
TRBJ2-5 | TRBV24-1 | . | 16 | TRBD1 | TGTGCCACCAGTGAGTCGGGACAGGGGGGTAAAGAGACCCAGTACTTC | CATSESGQGGKETQYF
TRBJ2-1 | TRBV2 | . | 12 | . | TGTGCCAGCTTGAATTTTGCCTACGAGCAGTTCTTC | CASLNFAYEQFF
TRBJ1-1 | TRBV5-1 | . | 15 | . | TGCGCCAGCAGCTTGGCCGGGCAGGGGATAAATGAAGCTTTCTTT | CASSLAGQGINEAFF
TRBJ2-7 | TRBV4-2 | . | 16 | TRBD1 | TGTGCCAGCAGCCAACCGGGACAGGGGAACTCCTACGAGCAGTACTTC | CASSQPGQGNSYEQYF
TRBJ2-7 | TRBV28 | . | 12 | . | TGTGCCAGCACCGTCAACGGTCTCGAGCAGTACTTC | CASTVNGLEQYF
TRBJ2-3 | TRBV5-1 | . | 16 | TRBD1 | TGCGCCAGCAGCCTACCTCGGGACAGGGACACAGATACGCAGTATTTT | CASSLPRDRDTDTQYF
TRBJ2-7 | TRBV7-2 | . | 16 | TRBD2 | TGTGCCAGCAGCTTAGAGAGGGCTAGCGGGAGATACGAGCAGTACTTC | CASSLERASGRYEQYF
TRBJ1-5 | TRBV19 | . | 15 | TRBD1 | TGTGCCAGTAGGACTCCAGGGGGCGGCAATCAGCCCCAGCATTTT | CASRTPGGGNQPQHF
TRBJ2-1 | TRBV28 | . | 16 | TRBD2 | TGTGCCAGCAGTTTATTCCTAGCGGGTAAGGACAATGAGCAGTTCTTC | CASSLFLAGKDNEQFF
TRBJ1-2 | TRBV10-2 | . | 14 | . | TGCGCCAGCAGATTCAACCACATCCCCTATGGCTACACCTTC | CASRFNHIPYGYTF
TRBJ1-2 | TRBV6-1 | . | 13 | . | TGTGCCACCAACCCCGGGACAATCTATGGCTACACCTTC | CATNPGTIYGYTF
TRBJ1-5 | TRBV18 | few | 15 | . | TGTGCCAGCTCACCCCTTGCAGGGGAGAATCAGCCCCAGCATTTT | CASSPLAGENQPQHF
TRBJ2-3 | TRBV7-3 | once | 16 | . | TGTGCCAGCAGCTCTTGGGGCCGGAGCAGCACAGATACGCAGTATTTT | CASSSWGRSSTDTQYF